One and the same sample provided the 8 T cell receptor beta chains below, sequenced in a study of cytomegalovirus exposure and HLA in healthy donors. Researchers ran the PCR with 60 Vbeta and 13 Jbeta primers. Profiled with immunoSEQ multiplex PCR; TCRdb holds only in-frame clones, not every one. The sample contains roughly 140,000 clones, around 77% of which appear only once. Sequencing was performed on PBMCs. The receptors shown here come from a man in his thirties or forties in good health and CMV-seronegative.

The chain carries TRBV28 and TRBJ1-1; 10 nucleotides line up with TRBD1. V was clipped by 8 bases and J by 5 bases; unmatched bases: 5. The CDR3 is made up of 13 amino acids. Looked up from germline, CDR1 is MDHEN and CDR2 is SYDVKM. The CDR3 DNA sequence: TGTGCCAGCTTCCGGGACAGGGGAACTGAAGCTTTCTTT. Translation gives CASFRDRGTEAFF.

The chain carries TRBV6-1 and TRBJ2-3, with unresolved D. The V end lost 8 bases, the J end lost 2 bases, and 14 bases lay between the germline ends. The CDR3 is made up of 14 amino acids. Germline V gene sequence: CDR1 MNHNS, CDR2 SASEGT. The CDR3 DNA reads TGTGCCAGCGGTTTGATGCGGTCCACAGATACGCAGTATTTT. It specifies CASGLMRSTDTQYF.

This chain uses TRBV28 with TRBJ2-4, with D possibly matching TRBD2 (6 bases). This CDR3 has 15 amino acids. Germline V CDR1 and CDR2: MDHEN, SYDVKM. V was pared by 5 bases and J by 2 bases, with 13 bases between. CDR3 coding DNA: TGTGCCAGCAGTCCCGACCGGGGGTCCAAAAACATTCAGTACTTC. Translating it yields CASSPDRGSKNIQYF.

The DNA for the CDR3 is TGTGCCAGCAGTTTGAGGACAGCCTACAATCAGCCCCAGCATTTT. As protein: CASSLRTAYNQPQHF. The chain has TRBV28 and TRBJ1-5, with a tentative D call TRBD1 (6 bases). Germline values: CDR1 MDHEN, CDR2 SYDVKM. This CDR3 spans 15 amino acids. V lost 3 bases, J lost 3 bases, and 12 bases lay in between.

The gene calls are TRBV7-3 and TRBJ2-3; tentatively, D is TRBD1 (5 bases). The CDR3 sequence is 14 residues long. Germline-derived CDR1 and CDR2 are SGHTA and FQGTGA. V was shortened by 2 bases and J by 5 bases, with 11 bases between the two germline ends. CDR3 nucleotides: TGTGCCAGCAGCTTAGTGTCAGGGCAAGATACGCAGTATTTT. Encoded protein: CASSLVSGQDTQYF.

The rearrangement links TRBV5-1 to TRBJ2-2; no reliable D call. The CDR3 has 13 amino acids. V gave up 0 bases and J gave up 9 bases, with 9 bases separating them. CDR1 is SGHRS, CDR2 YFSETQ, per germline. This CDR3 is CASSLAGERELFF. The CDR3 DNA reads TGCGCCAGCAGCTTGGCGGGTGAGAGGGAGCTGTTTTTT.

CDR3 amino acids: CASSPEAGGGYGYTF. For the CDR3, the DNA is TGTGCCAGCAGCCCCGAGGCAGGGGGCGGATATGGCTACACCTTC. The V and J genes are TRBV9 and TRBJ1-2, with TRBD1 matching 8 bases. This CDR3 spans 15 amino acids. Germline assignment: CDR1 SGDLS and CDR2 YYNGEE. Losses at the gene ends were 4 bases for V and 5 bases for J; bases not matched to a gene: 10.

This chain links TRBV10-3 with TRBJ2-3; 8 positions match TRBD2. The junction had 10 bases not matched to a gene; V was cut back by 3 bases and J by 8 bases. CDR1 ENHRY and CDR2 SYGVKD come from the germline V gene. The CDR3 loop spans 15 amino acids. CDR3 loop: CAISETAGGPPTQYF. DNA for the CDR3: TGTGCCATCAGTGAAACGGCGGGGGGCCCTCCTACGCAGTATTTT.